The source of this T cell receptor beta chain is a study of neoadjuvant anti-PD-1 for oral cavity cancer. Study-wide context: Before surgery, most patients got three to four biweekly 3 mg/kg nivolumab doses. Study-level points and caveats: With three patients per group, TCR findings need larger cohorts.

Six replicates per PBMC sample, mostly from roughly 0.45 ug of genomic DNA. Here immunoSEQ multiplex PCR was the method, and the copy in TCRdb shows in-frame clones only, minus some. The sample gives roughly 40,000 clones, 77% of which show up once; 4% to 5.5% is in the top ten. The V and J ends lost 4 bases and 3 bases respectively, with 15 bases between them. CDR3 length equals 16 residues. Germline CDR1 is MGHRA and CDR2 is YSYEKL. Time point in this sample: after neoadjuvant nivolumab, at surgical resection. Patients were newly diagnosed with stage II-IVA oral cavity squamous cell carcinoma without prior systemic or radiation treatment. On this clone: Its specificity is unknown.

The clonotype originates from a person aged 35 to 85 with oral cavity squamous cell carcinoma. The chain employs TRBV4-1 and TRBJ2-2; D is ambiguous. The material sequenced was PBMCs, taken after nivolumab (anti-PD-1) treatment. CDR3 in DNA: TGCGCCAGCAGCCGAAGAACACTCCCGGACACCGGGGAGCTGTTTTTT. It translates to CASSRRTLPDTGELFF.